The subject of this entry is one T cell receptor (beta chain). These data originate in a study of blood T cell repertoires in COVID-19. Study information: PBMCs, B-cell-depleted T cells, or T cells were the source of the cDNA or gDNA that made up the material.

The CDR3 runs 15 residues. V was pared by 6 bases and J by 5 bases, with 19 bases between. The V gene's germline CDR1 is MNHEY and CDR2 SVGAGI. Enrolled through a virtual design, the participants were between 18 and 89 years of age and came from around 25 US areas. Sequencing was performed with immunoSEQ multiplex PCR; in TCRdb, only in-frame clones are kept and a portion is missing. The repertoire consists of 200,000 or so clones, with 75% to 90% occurring once and the leading ten covering 3% to 4.5%. V gene TRBV6-5 combines with J gene TRBJ2-5; possible D gene TRBD2, 6 bases. This receptor was identified in a woman between 40 and 50 years old with acute COVID-19. Specimen: PBMCs or T cells enriched from blood (not recorded which). CDR3 bases: TGTGCCAGCAGCGTCGACCGGGACTTATGGGAGACCCAGTACTTC. Translation: CASSVDRDLWETQYF.